Below are 28 T cell receptor beta chains sequenced from a single sample in a study of T cell responses to AZD1222 COVID-19 vaccine. Repertoires were generated with immunoSEQ multiplex PCR, while TCRdb's copy carries only in-frame clones and drops some. The sample includes 95,000 to 150,000 clones, roughly 87% of them seen just once. Here the sequenced sample was peripheral blood, taken on day 0 of AZD1222 vaccination. The receptors here all came from an adult in good health.

The V gene is TRBV5-1, the J gene TRBJ2-7; D is perhaps TRBD1 or TRBD2 (6 bases each). This CDR3 is built from 16 residues. Deletions cut 1 base from V and 1 base from J, with 15 bases between. Germline CDR1 reads SGHRS; CDR2 reads YFSETQ. CDR3 in DNA: TGCGCCAGCAGCTTGAGTACGGGGGCAGGGTCCTACGAGCAGTACTTC. Residues: CASSLSTGAGSYEQYF.

V gene TRBV6-5 combines with J gene TRBJ2-7; D not certain. CDR1 and CDR2 (germline): MNHEY, SVGAGI. Trimming pared 9 bases from V and 5 bases from J, leaving 11 bases between. The CDR3 is 11 residues long. The CDR3 protein is CASRKNHEQYF. In nucleotides, the CDR3 is TGTGCCAGTCGGAAAAACCACGAGCAGTACTTC.

The sample holds one count of this clone. The chain links TRBV27 to TRBJ2-7; maybe TRBD1 (6 bases). Germline V gene sequence: CDR1 MNHEY, CDR2 SMNVEV (reference sequence). There are 15 residues in the CDR3. Trimming removed 3 bases at V and 2 bases at J, with 14 bases between. The CDR3 sequence is CASSFRGRAPYEQYF. CDR3 nucleotides: TGTGCCAGCAGTTTCAGGGGCAGGGCCCCCTACGAGCAGTACTTC.

For the CDR3, the DNA is TGTGCTAGTGGTTTCTTGGGAATCACTGAAGCTTTCTTT. Encoded protein: CASGFLGITEAFF. The chain combines TRBV12-5 with TRBJ1-1, with D uncertain. The V end was cut by 3 bases, the J end by 4 bases, with 9 bases between. Germline V CDR1 and CDR2: LGHNT, FRNRAP. This CDR3 contains 13 residues.

This clone was counted only a few times. The chain has TRBV4-1 and TRBJ1-5, with D unclear. Between the trimmed V and J ends, which lost 0 bases and 0 bases, there was a span of 12 bases. The CDR3 is 17 amino acids. The V gene's germline CDR1 is MGHRA and CDR2 YSYEKL. CDR3 in amino acids: CASSQDGSIYSNQPQHF. CDR3 nucleotides: TGCGCCAGCAGCCAAGATGGCAGTATCTATAGCAATCAGCCCCAGCATTTT.

The chain has TRBV30 and TRBJ1-3; TRBD1 matches 7 bases. This CDR3 region has 13 residues. Per germline, CDR1 GTSNPN and CDR2 SVGIG (reference sequence). After removal of 7 bases from V and 2 bases from J, the junction contained 5 bases not matched to a gene. CDR3 sequence reads: CAFSTGPGNTIYF. DNA of the CDR3: TGTGCCTTCTCGACAGGGCCTGGAAACACCATATATTTT.

J is TRBJ1-1 and V is TRBV5-8, with 10 bases identical to TRBD1. Germline CDR1 is SGHTS and CDR2 is YDEGEE. The CDR3 sequence is 15 residues long. V trimming: 4 bases; J trimming: 2 bases; junction bases outside the gene matches: 5. The CDR3 here is CASSPDRGRNTEAFF. DNA for the CDR3: TGTGCCAGCAGCCCAGACAGGGGGCGAAACACTGAAGCTTTCTTT.

The J gene is TRBJ1-2, the V gene TRBV7-3, with D perhaps TRBD1 (6 bases). With 2 bases removed from V and 4 bases from J, the gap between germline ends came to 17 bases. This CDR3 is built from 16 residues. Looked up from germline, CDR1 is SGHTA and CDR2 is FQGTGA. This chain's CDR3 is CASSLGRRGIGYGYTF. The CDR3 DNA reads as TGTGCCAGCAGCTTAGGGCGTAGGGGGATCGGCTATGGCTACACCTTC.

This chain joins TRBV28 and TRBJ1-2; unclear D gene. The CDR3 length is 13 residues. Germline loops: CDR1 MDHEN, CDR2 SYDVKM. Trimming removed 6 bases from V and 4 bases from J, with 12 bases in between. CDR3 in DNA: TGTGCCAGCAGCCTCCACTCGGCCTATGGCTACACCTTC. Translating it yields CASSLHSAYGYTF.

The rearrangement uses TRBV28 and TRBJ1-2, with a weak D call TRBD1 (5 bases). Trimming stripped 2 bases from V and 0 bases from J, with 7 bases between. CDR3 size: 14 residues. The V gene's germline CDR1 is MDHEN and CDR2 SYDVKM. CDR3 in amino acids: CASSLPGSNYGYTF. Written as DNA, the CDR3 is TGTGCCAGCAGTTTACCAGGGTCTAACTATGGCTACACCTTC.

This chain joins TRBV25-1 and TRBJ1-1, with no clear D. Germline V gene sequence: CDR1 MGHDK, CDR2 SYGVNS. The CDR3 is made up of 15 amino acids. Deletions cut 1 base from V and 2 bases from J, with 11 bases between. CDR3 DNA sequence: TGTGCCAGCAGTGAATCTGGTACGGGCAACACTGAAGCTTTCTTT. This sequence encodes CASSESGTGNTEAFF.

The chain combines TRBV11-3 with TRBJ2-4; D is undetermined. The germline V gene encodes CDR1 SGHNT and CDR2 YENEEA. CDR3 length: 14 residues. V was pared by 1 base and J by 6 bases, with 10 bases between. Here the CDR3 reads CASSLGSERNIQYF. The CDR3 DNA reads as TGTGCCAGCAGCTTAGGTTCAGAAAGAAACATTCAGTACTTC.

V is TRBV7-9 and J is TRBJ2-5; possible D gene TRBD2, 5 bases. Germline CDR1 is SEHNR and CDR2 is FQNEAQ (reference sequence). V was clipped by 2 bases and J by 4 bases, with 8 bases between them. The CDR3 sequence is 13 residues long. The CDR3 bases are TGTGCCAGCAGCTTAATAGCGCGAGAGACCCAGTACTTC. It is translated as CASSLIARETQYF.

The V gene is TRBV11-3, the J gene TRBJ2-7; D unclear. Trimming left V 1 base short and J 6 bases short, with 10 bases between. This CDR3 is built from 13 residues. The germline gives CDR1 SGHNT, CDR2 YENEEA. The CDR3 is CASSLALLGEQYF. The DNA for the CDR3 is TGTGCCAGCAGCTTAGCCCTACTCGGCGAGCAGTACTTC.

The chain is built from TRBV3-1 (or the pseudogene TRBV3-2) and TRBJ1-1; tentative D call: TRBD1 (6 bases). This CDR3 contains 12 residues. Trimming stripped 5 bases from V and 9 bases from J, with 13 bases between. Looked up from germline, CDR1 is LGHDT and CDR2 is YNNKEL (reference sequence). The CDR3 spells CASSLTGNQAFF. The CDR3 DNA is TGTGCCAGCAGCTTAACAGGGAACCAAGCTTTCTTT.

The rearrangement uses TRBV24-1 and TRBJ2-3; D call uncertain. V lost 6 bases, J lost 0 bases, and 9 bases lay in between. The CDR3 loop spans 14 amino acids. The germline V gene has CDR1 KGHDR and CDR2 SFDVKD. In nucleotides, the CDR3 is TGTGCCACCAGTACGTTCTCTAGCACAGATACGCAGTATTTT. This gives the protein CATSTFSSTDTQYF.

This sequence joins TRBV6-5 and TRBJ1-6, with D unresolved. Deletions cut 2 bases from V and 8 bases from J, with 7 bases between. The CDR3 loop spans 13 amino acids. Germline-derived CDR1 and CDR2 are MNHEY and SVGAGI. Here the CDR3 reads CASSYRADSPLHF. The CDR3 DNA reads TGTGCCAGCAGTTACCGGGCGGATTCACCCCTCCACTTT.

This clone was found once. The J gene is TRBJ2-3, the V gene TRBV21-1. TRBV21-1 is noted as a pseudogene. CDR3 length: 12 residues. For the CDR3, the DNA is TGTGCCAGAAGACCTTCGGTGGAAACGCAGTATTTT. Its protein product is CARRPSVETQYF.

V usage is TRBV5-1 and J usage is TRBJ2-1; perhaps TRBD2 as D (7 bases). The CDR3 loop spans 15 amino acids. Germline CDR1 reads SGHRS; CDR2 reads YFSETQ. V was pared by 2 bases and J by 5 bases, with 14 bases between. The CDR3 DNA reads as TGCGCCAGCAGCTTCTCCGGGGGGCAAAACAATGAGCAGTTCTTC. Protein sequence: CASSFSGGQNNEQFF.

This chain connects TRBV20-1 to TRBJ2-7; 7 bases align to TRBD1. V lost 3 bases, J lost 0 bases, and 11 bases stayed unmatched. This CDR3 spans 16 amino acids. CDR1 is DFQATT and CDR2 is SNEGSKA in the germline V gene (reference sequence). CDR3 nucleotides: TGCAGTGCTAGTGGAACCGGACAGGCGTTCTCCTACGAGCAGTACTTC. Amino acid sequence: CSASGTGQAFSYEQYF.

The rearrangement links TRBV4-1 to TRBJ2-7; D might be TRBD1 or TRBD2, each matching 5 bases. Trimming cost V 4 bases and J 3 bases, with 16 bases left between them. There are 15 residues in the CDR3. Germline-derived CDR1 and CDR2 are MGHRA and YSYEKL. Here the CDR3 reads CASSRGRDVNYEQYF. CDR3 nucleotides: TGCGCCAGCAGCCGCGGCCGGGACGTAAACTACGAGCAGTACTTC.

This chain uses TRBV27 with TRBJ2-2; possibly TRBD1 or TRBD2 for D (5 bases each). CDR3 size: 15 residues. Germline V gene data show CDR1 as MNHEY and CDR2 as SMNVEV (reference sequence). Trimming cost V 6 bases and J 6 bases, with 17 bases left between them. CDR3 loop: CASSIARARAGELFF. The DNA for the CDR3 is TGTGCCAGCAGCATCGCCAGGGCGCGGGCCGGGGAGCTGTTTTTT.

V usage is TRBV10-3 and J usage is TRBJ1-6; D unclear. V lost 6 bases and J lost 7, with 10 bases in between. The CDR3 spans 13 residues. CDR1 ENHRY and CDR2 SYGVKD come from the germline V gene. The CDR3 reads CAISDGENSPLHF. The CDR3 coding sequence is TGTGCCATCAGCGACGGGGAGAATTCACCCCTCCACTTT.

The chain recombines TRBV7-2 with TRBJ2-3, with D possibly being TRBD2 (6 bases). CDR3 size: 16 residues. The germline V gene encodes CDR1 SGHTA and CDR2 FQGNSA. The V end lost 0 bases, the J end lost 2 bases, and 12 bases lay between the germline ends. The CDR3 nucleotides read TGTGCCAGCAGCTTAGCGGGCGGGGTTTACACAGATACGCAGTATTTT. This translates into CASSLAGGVYTDTQYF. The entire variable domain, with the rest obtained from reference TRBV7-2 and TRBJ2-3, is as follows: GAGVSQSPSNKVTEKGKDVELRCDPISGHTALYWYRQSLGQGLEFLIYFQGNSAPDKSGLPSDRFSAERTGGSVSTLTIQRTQQEDSAVYLCASSLAGGVYTDTQYFGPGTRLTVL.

This chain links TRBV29-1 with TRBJ1-2; no clear D gene. V was clipped by 3 bases and J by 1 base, with 3 bases between them. Germline values: CDR1 SQVTM, CDR2 ANQGSEA. This CDR3 has 11 amino acids. CDR3 sequence: CSVEGNYGYTF. The CDR3, as DNA: TGCAGCGTTGAGGGTAACTATGGCTACACCTTC.

The chain couples TRBV5-6 to TRBJ2-3, with D unresolved. Trimming shortened V by 0 bases and J by 7 bases, and 3 bases separated the two germline ends. This CDR3 has 11 amino acids. Germline values: CDR1 SGHDT, CDR2 YYEEEE. DNA of the CDR3: TGTGCCAGCAGCTTGGGCAATACGCAGTATTTT. Translation gives CASSLGNTQYF. The full variable domain, completed using reference TRBV5-6 and TRBJ2-3, is DAGVTQSPTHLIKTRGQQVTLRCSPKSGHDTVSWYQQALGQGPQFIFQYYEEEERQRGNFPDRFSGHQFPNYSSELNVNALLLGDSALYLCASSLGNTQYFGPGTRLTVL.

The genes are TRBV2 and TRBJ1-1; D is undetermined. This CDR3 region has 14 residues. Trimming shortened V by 6 bases and J by 5 bases, and 16 bases separated the two germline ends. CDR1 and CDR2 (germline): SNHLY, FYNNEI. CDR3 in DNA: TGTGCCAGCAGCCCCTCACGAAGTTGGACTGAAGCTTTCTTT. This encodes CASSPSRSWTEAFF.

J is TRBJ1-6 and V is TRBV28; 7 nucleotides line up with TRBD1. This CDR3 is 15 amino acids long. V was clipped by 7 bases and J by 0 bases; unmatched bases: 3. Germline V lookup: CDR1 MDHEN, CDR2 SYDVKM. CDR3 sequence (DNA): TGTGCCAGCAAGACAGGGAGCTCCTATAATTCACCCCTCCACTTT. Translating it yields CASKTGSSYNSPLHF. Drawing the rest from reference TRBV28 and TRBJ1-6, the complete variable domain is DVKVTQSSRYLVKRTGEKVFLECVQDMDHENMFWYRQDPGLGLRLIYFSYDVKMKEKGDIPEGYSVSREKKERFSLILESASTNQTSMYLCASKTGSSYNSPLHFGNGTRLTVT.